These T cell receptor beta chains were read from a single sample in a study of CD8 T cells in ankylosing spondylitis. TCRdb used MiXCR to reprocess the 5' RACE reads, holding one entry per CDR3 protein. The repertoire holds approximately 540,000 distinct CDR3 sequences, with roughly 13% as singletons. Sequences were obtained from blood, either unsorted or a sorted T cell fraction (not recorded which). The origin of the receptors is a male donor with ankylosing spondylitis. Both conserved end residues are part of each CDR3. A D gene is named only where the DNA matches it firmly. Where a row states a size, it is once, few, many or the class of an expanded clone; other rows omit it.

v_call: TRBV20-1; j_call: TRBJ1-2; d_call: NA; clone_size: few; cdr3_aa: CSATETLGYGYTF; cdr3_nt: TGCAGTGCCACGGAGACGCTTGGGTATGGCTACACCTTC
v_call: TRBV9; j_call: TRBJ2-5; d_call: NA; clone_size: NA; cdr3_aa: CASSVDQETQYF; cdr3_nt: TGTGCCAGCAGCGTAGACCAAGAGACCCAGTACTTC
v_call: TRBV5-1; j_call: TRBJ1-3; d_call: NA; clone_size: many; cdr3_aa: CASSLSGQTSGNTIYF; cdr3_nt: TGCGCCAGCAGCTTGTCCGGACAGACCTCTGGAAACACCATATATTTT
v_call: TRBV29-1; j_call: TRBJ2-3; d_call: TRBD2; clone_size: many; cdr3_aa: CSVVASGRPDTQYF; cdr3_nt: TGCAGCGTTGTCGCTAGCGGGAGGCCAGATACGCAGTATTTT
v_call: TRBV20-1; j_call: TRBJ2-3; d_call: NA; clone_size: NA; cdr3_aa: CSVGGHSRKTTYTQYF; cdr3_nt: TGCAGTGTTGGGGGCCACTCGCGGAAGACCACGTATACGCAGTATTTT
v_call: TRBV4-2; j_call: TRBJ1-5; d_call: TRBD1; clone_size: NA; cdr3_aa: CASSPIYGQGNQPQHF; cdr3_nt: TGTGCCAGCAGCCCAATATATGGACAGGGCAATCAGCCCCAGCATTTT
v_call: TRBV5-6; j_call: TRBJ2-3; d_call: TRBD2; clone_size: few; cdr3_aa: CASSLVLSGTDTQYF; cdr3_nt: TGTGCCAGCAGCTTGGTCCTTAGCGGGACAGATACGCAGTATTTT
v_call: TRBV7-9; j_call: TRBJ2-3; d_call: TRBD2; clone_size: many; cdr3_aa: CASSPRLAGDTQYF; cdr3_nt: TGTGCCAGCAGCCCCCGACTAGCGGGAGATACGCAGTATTTT
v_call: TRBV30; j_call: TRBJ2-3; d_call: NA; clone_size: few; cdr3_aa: CAWDSGDTQYF; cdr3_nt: TGTGCCTGGGATTCGGGGGATACGCAGTATTTT
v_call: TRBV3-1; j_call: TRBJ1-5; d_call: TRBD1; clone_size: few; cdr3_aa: CASSPGQGQGQPQHF; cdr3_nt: TGTGCCAGCAGCCCGGGACAGGGGCAGGGACAGCCCCAGCATTTT
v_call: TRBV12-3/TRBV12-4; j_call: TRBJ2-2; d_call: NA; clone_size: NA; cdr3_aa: CASSFSPTGNTGELFF; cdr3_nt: TGTGCCAGCAGTTTCTCCCCAACAGGGAACACCGGGGAGCTGTTTTTT
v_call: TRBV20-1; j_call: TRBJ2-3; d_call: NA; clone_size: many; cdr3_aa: CSARDGPDTQYF; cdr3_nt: TGCAGTGCTAGAGATGGCCCAGATACGCAGTATTTT
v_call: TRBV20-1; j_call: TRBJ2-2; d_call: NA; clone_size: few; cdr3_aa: CSARPGVPNTGELFF; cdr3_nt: TGCAGTGCTAGACCCGGAGTCCCGAACACCGGGGAGCTGTTTTTT
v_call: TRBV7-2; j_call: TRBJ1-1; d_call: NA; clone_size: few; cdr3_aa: CASSAGPGTEAFF; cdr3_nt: TGTGCCAGCAGCGCGGGCCCGGGGACTGAAGCTTTCTTT
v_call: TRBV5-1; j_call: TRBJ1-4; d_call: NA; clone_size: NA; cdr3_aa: CASSLIPGTNEKLFF; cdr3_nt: TGCGCCAGCAGCTTGATCCCGGGCACTAATGAAAAACTGTTTTTT
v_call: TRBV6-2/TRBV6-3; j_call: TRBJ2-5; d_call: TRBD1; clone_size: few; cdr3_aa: CASSRPGQAETQYF; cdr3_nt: TGTGCCAGCAGTCGTCCGGGACAGGCGGAGACCCAGTACTTC
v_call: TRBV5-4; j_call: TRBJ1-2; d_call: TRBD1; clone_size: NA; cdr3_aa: CASSLWGQQNYGYTF; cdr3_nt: TGTGCCAGCAGCTTGTGGGGACAGCAAAACTATGGCTACACCTTC
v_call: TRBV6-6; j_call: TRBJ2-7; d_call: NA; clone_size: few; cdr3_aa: CASSARYEQYF; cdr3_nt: TGTGCCAGCAGTGCCCGGTACGAGCAGTACTTC
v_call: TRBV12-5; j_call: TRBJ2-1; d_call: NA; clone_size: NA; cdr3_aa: CASREGHSYNEQFF; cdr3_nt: TGTGCTAGTCGCGAAGGACACTCCTACAATGAGCAGTTCTTC
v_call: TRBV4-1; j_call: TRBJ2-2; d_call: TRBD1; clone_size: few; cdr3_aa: CASSRLGQGVPGELFF; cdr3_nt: TGCGCCAGCAGCCGCCTGGGACAGGGAGTTCCCGGGGAGCTGTTTTTT
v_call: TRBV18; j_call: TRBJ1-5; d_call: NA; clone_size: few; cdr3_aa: CASSPTGQPQHF; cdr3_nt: TGTGCCAGCTCACCCACAGGGCAGCCCCAGCATTTT
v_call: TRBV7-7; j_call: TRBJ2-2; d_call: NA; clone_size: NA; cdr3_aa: CASSFADGELFF; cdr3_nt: TGTGCCAGCAGCTTCGCAGACGGGGAGCTGTTTTTT
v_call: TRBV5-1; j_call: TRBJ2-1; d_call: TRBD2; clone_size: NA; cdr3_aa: CASSLGTSGPPSYNEQFF; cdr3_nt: TGCGCCAGCAGCTTAGGGACTAGCGGGCCTCCCTCCTACAATGAGCAGTTCTTC
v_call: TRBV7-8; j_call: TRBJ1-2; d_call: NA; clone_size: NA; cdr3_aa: CASSYGDSNYGYTF; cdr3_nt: TGTGCCAGCAGCTACGGGGACTCTAACTATGGCTACACCTTC
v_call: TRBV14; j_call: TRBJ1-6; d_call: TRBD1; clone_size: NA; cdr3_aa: CASSTTGGNSPLHF; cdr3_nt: TGTGCCAGCTCCACCACAGGGGGCAATTCACCCCTCCACTTT
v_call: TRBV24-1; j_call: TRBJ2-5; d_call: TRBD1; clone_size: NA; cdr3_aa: CATSDPQGAGETQYF; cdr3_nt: TGTGCCACCAGTGATCCACAGGGGGCAGGGGAGACCCAGTACTTC
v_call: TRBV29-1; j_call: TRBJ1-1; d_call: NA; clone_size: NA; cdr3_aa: CSAFGVYTEAFF; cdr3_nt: TGCAGCGCCTTCGGGGTTTACACTGAAGCTTTCTTT
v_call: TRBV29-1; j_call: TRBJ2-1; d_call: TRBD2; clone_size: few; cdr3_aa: CSVEGSGRGLKNEQFF; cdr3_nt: TGCAGCGTTGAAGGTAGCGGGAGGGGTCTCAAGAATGAGCAGTTCTTC
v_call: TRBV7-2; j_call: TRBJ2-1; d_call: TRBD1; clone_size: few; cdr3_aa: CASEKGATYNEQFF; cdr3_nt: TGTGCCAGCGAGAAGGGGGCGACCTACAATGAGCAGTTCTTC
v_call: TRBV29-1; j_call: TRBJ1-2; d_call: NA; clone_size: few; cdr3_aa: CSVEDGGAGYTF; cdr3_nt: TGCAGCGTTGAAGATGGAGGTGCCGGCTACACCTTC
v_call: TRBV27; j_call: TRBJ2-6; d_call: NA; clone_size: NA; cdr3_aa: CASSFYGYSGANVLTF; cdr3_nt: TGTGCCAGCAGTTTCTACGGGTATTCTGGGGCCAACGTCCTGACTTTC
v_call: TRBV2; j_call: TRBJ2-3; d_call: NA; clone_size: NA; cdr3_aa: CASSKNGDPGDTQYF; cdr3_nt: TGTGCCAGCAGCAAAAACGGGGACCCGGGGGATACGCAGTATTTT
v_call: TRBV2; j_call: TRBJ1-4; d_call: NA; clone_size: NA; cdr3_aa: CASSDNGEKLFF; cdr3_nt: TGTGCCAGCAGTGACAACGGTGAAAAACTGTTTTTT
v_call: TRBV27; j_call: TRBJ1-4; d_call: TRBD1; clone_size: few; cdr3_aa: CASSPTKGQGVREKLFF; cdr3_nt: TGTGCCAGCAGTCCCACCAAAGGACAGGGGGTTCGGGAAAAACTGTTTTTT